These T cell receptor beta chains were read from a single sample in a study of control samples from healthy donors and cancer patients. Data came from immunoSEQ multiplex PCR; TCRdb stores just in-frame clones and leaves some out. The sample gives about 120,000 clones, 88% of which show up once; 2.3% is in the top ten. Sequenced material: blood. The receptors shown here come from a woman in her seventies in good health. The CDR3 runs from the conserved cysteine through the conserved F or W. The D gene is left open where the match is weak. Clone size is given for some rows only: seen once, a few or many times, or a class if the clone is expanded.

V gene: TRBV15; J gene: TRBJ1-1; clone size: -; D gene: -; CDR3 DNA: TGTGCCACCAGCAAAGTGGCGGGGGGGAACACTGAAGCTTTCTTT; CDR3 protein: CATSKVAGGNTEAFF
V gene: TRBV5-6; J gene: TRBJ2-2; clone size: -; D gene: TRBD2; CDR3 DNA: TGTGCCAGCAGCGGCCCGGGGGGGAACACCGGGGAGCTGTTTTTT; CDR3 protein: CASSGPGGNTGELFF
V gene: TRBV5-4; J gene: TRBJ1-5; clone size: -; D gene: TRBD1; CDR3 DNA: TGTGCCAGCAGCGAAGGGACAGGCAATCAGCCCCAGCATTTT; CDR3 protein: CASSEGTGNQPQHF
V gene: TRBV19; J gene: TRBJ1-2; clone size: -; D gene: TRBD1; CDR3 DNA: TGTGCCAGTAGTAGAACAGGGGGCCTTGGCTACACCTTC; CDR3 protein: CASSRTGGLGYTF
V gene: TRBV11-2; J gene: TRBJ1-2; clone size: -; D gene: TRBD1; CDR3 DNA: TGTGCCAGCAGCACTGTGGGACAGGGGGACTATGGCTACACCTTC; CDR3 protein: CASSTVGQGDYGYTF
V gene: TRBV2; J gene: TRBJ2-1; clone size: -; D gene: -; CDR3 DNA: TGTGCCAGCAGGAAGGCTGAGCAGTTCTTC; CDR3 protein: CASRKAEQFF
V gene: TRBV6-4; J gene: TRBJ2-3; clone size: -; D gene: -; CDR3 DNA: TGTGCCAGCAGTGCTTACCCGGGTTCAGATACGCAGTATTTT; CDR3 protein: CASSAYPGSDTQYF
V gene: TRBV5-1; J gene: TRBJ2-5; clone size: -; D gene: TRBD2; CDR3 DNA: TGCGCCAGCAGCTTGGAGGGCGGGGGTAACGGAGAGACCCAGTACTTC; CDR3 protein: CASSLEGGGNGETQYF
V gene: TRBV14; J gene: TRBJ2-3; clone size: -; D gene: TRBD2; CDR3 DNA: TGTGCCAGCAGCCATCCCACGGGACTAGCGGGCACAGATACGCAGTATTTT; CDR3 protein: CASSHPTGLAGTDTQYF
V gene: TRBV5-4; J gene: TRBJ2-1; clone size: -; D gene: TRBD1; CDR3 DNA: TGTGCCAGCAGCCCGACAGGGGACTCCTACAATGAGCAGTTCTTC; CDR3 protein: CASSPTGDSYNEQFF
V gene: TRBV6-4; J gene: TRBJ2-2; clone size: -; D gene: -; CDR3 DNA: TGTGCCAGCCAGTCAGGTGACACCGGGGAGCTGTTTTTT; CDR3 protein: CASQSGDTGELFF
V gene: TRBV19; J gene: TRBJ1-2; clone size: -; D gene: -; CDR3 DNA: TGTGCCAGTAGTATCAGAAGGGCAGGAGGAGAGGGTGGCTACACCTTC; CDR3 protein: CASSIRRAGGEGGYTF
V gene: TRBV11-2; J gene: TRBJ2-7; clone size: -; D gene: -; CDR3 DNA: TGTGCCAGCAGCCCAGCCTACGAGCAGTACTTC; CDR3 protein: CASSPAYEQYF
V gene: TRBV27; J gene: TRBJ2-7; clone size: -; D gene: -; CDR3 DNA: TGTGCCAGCAGAGGGGTCCACGAGCAGTACTTC; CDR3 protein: CASRGVHEQYF
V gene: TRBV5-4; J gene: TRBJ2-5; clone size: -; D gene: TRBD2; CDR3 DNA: TGTGCCAGCAACCCCGGACTAGCGGGCCAAGAGACCCAGTACTTC; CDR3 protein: CASNPGLAGQETQYF
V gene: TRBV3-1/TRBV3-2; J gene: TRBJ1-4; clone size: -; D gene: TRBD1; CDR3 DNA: TGTGCCAGCCGGGACAGCTTTGGGGAAAAACTGTTTTTT; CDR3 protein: CASRDSFGEKLFF
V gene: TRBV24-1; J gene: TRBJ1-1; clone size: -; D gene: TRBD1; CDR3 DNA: TGTGCCACAGCTAAAGGACAGGAAATTATGAACACTGAAGCTTTCTTT; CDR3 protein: CATAKGQEIMNTEAFF
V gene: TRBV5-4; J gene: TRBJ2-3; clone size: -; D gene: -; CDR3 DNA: TGTGCCAGCAGCTTGGCGGGCACAGATACGCAGTATTTT; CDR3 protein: CASSLAGTDTQYF
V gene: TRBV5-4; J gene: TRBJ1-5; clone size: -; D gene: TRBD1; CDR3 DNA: TGTGCCAGCAGCCGACAGGGGGAGGGAGGTCAGCCCCAGCATTTT; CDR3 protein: CASSRQGEGGQPQHF
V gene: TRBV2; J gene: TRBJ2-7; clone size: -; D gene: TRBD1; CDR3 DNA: TGTGCCAGCAATGAGGACAGGGCTTCCTACGAGCAGTACTTC; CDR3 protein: CASNEDRASYEQYF
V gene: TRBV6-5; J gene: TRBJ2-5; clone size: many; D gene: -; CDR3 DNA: TGTGCCAGCAGTTCCGGTCTGGAGCGGGAGACCCAGTACTTC; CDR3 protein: CASSSGLERETQYF